The 14 T cell receptor beta chains listed next were all sequenced from one sample in a study of T cells after somatic rescue of genetic block. Profiling relied on immunoSEQ multiplex PCR, and the TCRdb table lists in-frame clones only, not all of them. The repertoire consists of 110,000 or so clones, with 75% to 95% occurring once and the leading ten covering about 1.5%. Sequenced: peripheral blood mononuclear cells (PBMCs). These receptors originate from a woman aged 18-29 years.

The V gene is TRBV9, the J gene TRBJ2-2; possible D gene TRBD2, 5 bases. Trimming cost V 7 bases and J 1 base, with 14 bases left between them. Germline lookup yields CDR1 SGDLS and CDR2 YYNGEE. This CDR3 is 15 amino acids long. CDR3 sequence (DNA): TGTGCCAGCGGCCCCCTGGGGAGGAACACCGGGGAGCTGTTTTTT. This translates into CASGPLGRNTGELFF.

The rearrangement uses TRBV6-4 and TRBJ2-7, with D uncertain. The CDR3 sequence is 11 residues long. Trimming took 7 bases from V and 2 from J, leaving 6 bases between them. Germline values: CDR1 MRHNA, CDR2 SNTAGT. The CDR3 reads CASKGPYEQYF. CDR3 DNA sequence: TGTGCCAGCAAGGGCCCCTACGAGCAGTACTTC.

The chain is built from TRBV6-1 and TRBJ1-1, with a possible D match to TRBD1 (5 bases). There are 11 residues in the CDR3. V lost 6 bases, J lost 5 bases, and 7 bases lay in between. The germline gives CDR1 MNHNS, CDR2 SASEGT. The CDR3 loop is CASSRVTEAFF. The CDR3 coding sequence is TGTGCCAGCAGCAGGGTAACTGAAGCTTTCTTT.

This clone is a singleton in its sample. The gene calls are TRBV13 and TRBJ1-1; D ambiguous. This CDR3 comprises 18 residues. Deletions cut 1 base from V and 6 bases from J, with 24 bases between. The germline V gene encodes CDR1 PRHDT and CDR2 FYEKMQ (reference sequence). The CDR3 DNA follows: TGTGCCAGCAGCTTAGCATCCATCCTGGGCCCTAGAGACCCTGAAGCTTTCTTT. Its protein is CASSLASILGPRDPEAFF.

The chain combines TRBV9 with TRBJ1-3; D remains ambiguous. This CDR3 comprises 14 residues. Trimming stripped 0 bases from V and 0 bases from J, with 4 bases between. Germline V gene data show CDR1 as SGDLS and CDR2 as YYNGEE. The CDR3 DNA is TGTGCCAGCAGCGTAGACAGCTCTGGAAACACCATATATTTT. Translating it yields CASSVDSSGNTIYF.

The V call is TRBV21-1, the J call TRBJ2-2; the table's D call, TRBD2, was not checked against the DNA. TRBV21-1 is a pseudogene segment. The CDR3 runs to 16 residues. Here the CDR3 DNA reads TGTGCCAGCAGCAAACTACTAGGCCGGGACACCGGGGAGCTGTTTTTT. Protein sequence: CASSKLLGRDTGELFF.

The chain uses TRBV28 and TRBJ2-2; possibly TRBD2 for D (6 bases). The CDR3 is made up of 16 amino acids. From germline, CDR1 is MDHEN and CDR2 SYDVKM. V dropped 3 bases and J dropped 7 bases, with 18 bases sitting between them. The CDR3 coding sequence is TGTGCCAGCAGTTTCCTCCGACTAGAGGGCCGCGGGGAGCTGTTTTTT. Amino acid sequence: CASSFLRLEGRGELFF.

The chain links TRBV29-1 to TRBJ2-3; D is unclear. This CDR3 spans 13 amino acids. V lost 4 bases, J lost 2 bases, and 10 bases lay in between. Germline V gives CDR1 SQVTM, CDR2 ANQGSEA. For the CDR3, the DNA is TGCAGCGTTGCCGTAACCATCACAGATACGCAGTATTTT. As protein: CSVAVTITDTQYF.

V and J are TRBV19 and TRBJ2-1; 8 bases match TRBD2. CDR3 length equals 13 residues. Germline assignment: CDR1 LNHDA and CDR2 SQIVND (reference sequence). J was trimmed by 4 bases and V by 7 bases; bases with no gene match: 3. The CDR3 region has the DNA TGTGCCAGTACCCAGCGGGGGTACAATGAGCAGTTCTTC. Its translation: CASTQRGYNEQFF.

V gene TRBV9 combines with J gene TRBJ2-1; D is uncertain. V was clipped by 0 bases and J by 3 bases, with 7 bases between them. This CDR3 region has 14 residues. Germline CDR1 reads SGDLS; CDR2 reads YYNGEE. In nucleotides, the CDR3 is TGTGCCAGCAGCGTAGGAAGTGGCTACAATGAGCAGTTCTTC. Residues: CASSVGSGYNEQFF.

The chain combines TRBV4-2 with TRBJ1-1; a possible D gene is TRBD1 (5 bases). Per the germline V gene, CDR1 is LGHNA and CDR2 is YNFKEQ. The CDR3 contains 13 residues. Trimming removed 6 bases from V and 1 base from J, with 9 bases in between. Here the CDR3 reads CASSSTGNTEAFF. The CDR3 bases are TGTGCCAGCAGTTCCACAGGGAACACTGAAGCTTTCTTT.

This rearrangement joins TRBV7-9 to TRBJ1-4, with D possibly TRBD1 on 6 matching bases. Germline values: CDR1 SEHNR, CDR2 FQNEAQ (reference sequence). The germline V and J ends were trimmed by 4 bases and 14 bases, with 14 bases remaining between them. The CDR3 extends over 12 amino acids. CDR3 loop: CASSSAGVQLFF. Written as DNA, the CDR3 is TGTGCCAGCAGCTCCGCAGGGGTACAGCTGTTTTTT. Together with reference TRBV7-9 and TRBJ1-4, the CDR3 gives the full variable domain: DTGVSQNPRHKITKRGQNVTFRCDPISEHNRLYWYRQTLGQGPEFLTYFQNEAQLEKSRLLSDRFSAERPKGSFSTLEIQRTEQGDSAMYLCASSSAGVQLFFGSGTQLSVL.

J is TRBJ2-7 and V is TRBV4-1; D is possibly TRBD2 (5 bases). The CDR3 is 15 residues long. Per germline, CDR1 MGHRA and CDR2 YSYEKL. Between the trimmed V and J ends, which lost 0 bases and 0 bases, there was a span of 9 bases. The CDR3 sequence: CASSQERGYSYEQYF. The CDR3 coding sequence is TGCGCCAGCAGCCAAGAACGCGGGTACTCCTACGAGCAGTACTTC.

The chain carries TRBV27 and TRBJ2-3; no firm D call. Deletions cut 4 bases from V and 5 bases from J, with 10 bases between. CDR1 MNHEY and CDR2 SMNVEV come from the germline V gene (reference sequence). This CDR3 is built from 13 residues. CDR3 DNA: TGTGCCAGCAGTTACAGTCCAAGAGATACGCAGTATTTT. This codes for CASSYSPRDTQYF.